This T cell receptor beta chain was captured in a study of identifying expanded T cells in peripheral blood. Profiling relied on immunoSEQ multiplex PCR, and the TCRdb table lists in-frame clones only, not all of them. The table shows 120,000 or so clones, with more than 80% occurring only once. Material: blood. The sequence was obtained from a person aged 18 to 75 in good health.

The CDR3 bases are TGTGCCAGCTCACCATCGGGTTGGTCTACCACTATCTACGAGCAGTACTTC. It codes for CASSPSGWSTTIYEQYF. This rearrangement joins TRBV18 to TRBJ2-7, with D hard to call. The V end was cut by 2 bases, the J end by 3 bases, with 20 bases between. The CDR3 is made up of 17 amino acids. Germline lookup yields CDR1 KGHSH and CDR2 LQKENI.